This TCR beta chain was documented in a study of cytomegalovirus exposure and HLA in healthy donors. The wider study: Sequencing of roughly 180 million T cells in an earlier analysis found roughly 120 million unique TCR beta sequences. Whole-study findings and limits: A prior analysis recorded that most TCR beta V segments were productive about 87% or about 30% of the time.

Vbeta (60) and Jbeta (13) primers were used in the PCR. Assay: immunoSEQ multiplex PCR; the TCRdb copy retains only in-frame clones and omits some. The sample has about 180,000 clones; around 80% are singletons. In the case of this clone: Its antigen is not identified.

The specimen sequenced was PBMCs. This TCR was recovered from a boy younger than 10 in good health and CMV-seronegative.

The CDR3 DNA reads as TGTGCCAGCAGCCTAGAGACAGTTGAAGCTTTCTTT. It yields the protein CASSLETVEAFF. The chain links TRBV5-6 to TRBJ1-1, with D perhaps TRBD1 (5 bases). Germline CDR1 SGHDT, CDR2 YYEEEE. The CDR3 has 12 residues. V lost 4 bases, J lost 7 bases, and 11 bases lay in between.